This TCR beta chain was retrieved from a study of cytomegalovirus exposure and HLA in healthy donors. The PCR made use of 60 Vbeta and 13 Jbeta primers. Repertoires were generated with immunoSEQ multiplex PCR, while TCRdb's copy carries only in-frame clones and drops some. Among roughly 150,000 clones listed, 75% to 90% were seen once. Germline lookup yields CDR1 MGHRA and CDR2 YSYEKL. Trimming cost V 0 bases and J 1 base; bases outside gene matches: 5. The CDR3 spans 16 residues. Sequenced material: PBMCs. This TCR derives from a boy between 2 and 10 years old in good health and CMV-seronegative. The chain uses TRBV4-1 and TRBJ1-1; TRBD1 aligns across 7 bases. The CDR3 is CASSQDPTGRNTEAFF. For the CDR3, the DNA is TGCGCCAGCAGCCAAGATCCGACAGGGAGGAACACTGAAGCTTTCTTT.